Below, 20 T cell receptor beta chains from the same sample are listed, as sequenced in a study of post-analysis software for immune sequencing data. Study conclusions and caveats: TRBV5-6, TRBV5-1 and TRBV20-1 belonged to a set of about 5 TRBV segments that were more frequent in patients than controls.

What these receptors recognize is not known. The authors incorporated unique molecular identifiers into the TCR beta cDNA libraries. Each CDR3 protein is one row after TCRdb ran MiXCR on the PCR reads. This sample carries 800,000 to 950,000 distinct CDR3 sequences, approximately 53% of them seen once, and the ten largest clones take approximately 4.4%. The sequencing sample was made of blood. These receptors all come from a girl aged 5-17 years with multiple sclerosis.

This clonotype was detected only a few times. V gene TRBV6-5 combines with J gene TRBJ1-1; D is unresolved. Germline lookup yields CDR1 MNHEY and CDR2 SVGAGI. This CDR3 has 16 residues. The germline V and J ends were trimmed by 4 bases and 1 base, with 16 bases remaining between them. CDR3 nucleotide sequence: TGTGCCAGCAGTTGCGAGGTAGTAGGGCGGAACACTGAAGCTTTCTTT. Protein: CASSCEVVGRNTEAFF.

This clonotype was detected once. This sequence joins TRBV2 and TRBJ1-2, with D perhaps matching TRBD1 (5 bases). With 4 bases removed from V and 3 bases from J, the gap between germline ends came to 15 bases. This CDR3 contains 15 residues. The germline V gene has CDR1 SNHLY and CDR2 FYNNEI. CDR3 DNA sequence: TGTGCCAGCAGTGCTCGCCTCCGGGACCACTATGGCTACACCTTC. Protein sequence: CASSARLRDHYGYTF.

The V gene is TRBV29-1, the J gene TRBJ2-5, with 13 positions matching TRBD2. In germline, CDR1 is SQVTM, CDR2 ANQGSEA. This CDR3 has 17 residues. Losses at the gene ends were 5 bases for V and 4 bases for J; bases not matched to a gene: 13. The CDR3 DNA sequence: TGCAGCGTTATCGGACTAGCGGGAGAGATCCCTGGAGAGACCCAGTACTTC. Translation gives CSVIGLAGEIPGETQYF.

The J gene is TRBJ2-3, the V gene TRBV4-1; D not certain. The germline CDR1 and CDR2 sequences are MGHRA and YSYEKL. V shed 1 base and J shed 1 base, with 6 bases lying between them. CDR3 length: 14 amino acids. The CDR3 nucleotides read TGCGCCAGCAGCCAAGCCCCGGGCACAGATACGCAGTATTTT. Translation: CASSQAPGTDTQYF.

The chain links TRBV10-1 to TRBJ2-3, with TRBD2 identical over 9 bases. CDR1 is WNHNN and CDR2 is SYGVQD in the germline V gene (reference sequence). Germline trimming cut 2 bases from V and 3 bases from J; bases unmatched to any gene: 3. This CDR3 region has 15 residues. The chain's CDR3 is CASSEIAGETDTQYF. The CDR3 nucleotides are TGCGCCAGCAGTGAGATAGCGGGAGAAACAGATACGCAGTATTTT.

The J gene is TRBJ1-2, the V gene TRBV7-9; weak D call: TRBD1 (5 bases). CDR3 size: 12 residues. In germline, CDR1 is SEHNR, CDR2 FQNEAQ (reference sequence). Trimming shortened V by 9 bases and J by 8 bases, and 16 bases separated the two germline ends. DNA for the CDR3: TGTGCCAGTTACCGGGACGGCGCCGGCTACACCTTC. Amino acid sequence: CASYRDGAGYTF.

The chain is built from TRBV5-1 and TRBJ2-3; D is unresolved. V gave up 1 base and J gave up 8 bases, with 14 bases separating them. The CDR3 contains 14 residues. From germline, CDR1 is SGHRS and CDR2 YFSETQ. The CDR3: CASSLPRGRSTQYF. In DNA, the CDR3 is TGCGCCAGCAGCTTGCCCCGTGGGCGGAGTACGCAGTATTTT.

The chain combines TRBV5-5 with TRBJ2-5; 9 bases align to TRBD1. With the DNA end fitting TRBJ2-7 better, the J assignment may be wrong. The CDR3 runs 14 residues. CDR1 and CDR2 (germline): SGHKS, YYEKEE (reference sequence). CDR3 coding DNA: TGTGCCAGCAGCGGCGGACAGGGGATCTACGAGCAGTACTTC. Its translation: CASSGGQGIYEQYF.

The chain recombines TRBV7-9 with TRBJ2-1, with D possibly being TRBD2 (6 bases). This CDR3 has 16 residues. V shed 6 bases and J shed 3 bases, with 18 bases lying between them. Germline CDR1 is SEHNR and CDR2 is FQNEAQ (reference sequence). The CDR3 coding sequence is TGTGCCAGCAGTGAGCCGGGAGCGGCACTCTACAATGAGCAGTTCTTC. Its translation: CASSEPGAALYNEQFF. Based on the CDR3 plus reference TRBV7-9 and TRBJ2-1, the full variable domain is DTGVSQNPRHKITKRGQNVTFRCDPISEHNRLYWYRQTLGQGPEFLTYFQNEAQLEKSRLLSDRFSAERPKGSFSTLEIQRTEQGDSAMYLCASSEPGAALYNEQFFGPGTRLTVL.

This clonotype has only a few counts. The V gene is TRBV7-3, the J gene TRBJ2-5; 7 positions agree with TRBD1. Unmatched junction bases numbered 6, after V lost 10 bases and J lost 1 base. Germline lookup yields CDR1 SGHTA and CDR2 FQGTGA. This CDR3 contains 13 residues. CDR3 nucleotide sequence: TGTGCCACGCAGACAGGGATCCAAGAGACCCAGTACTTC. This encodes CATQTGIQETQYF.

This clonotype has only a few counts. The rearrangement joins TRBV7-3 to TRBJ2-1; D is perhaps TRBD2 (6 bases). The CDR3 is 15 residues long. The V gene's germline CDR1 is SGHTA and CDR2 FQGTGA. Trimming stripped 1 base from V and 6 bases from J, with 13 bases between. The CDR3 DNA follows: TGTGCCAGCAGCTTAAGTTTCCAGCGGGCCAATGAGCAGTTCTTC. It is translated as CASSLSFQRANEQFF.

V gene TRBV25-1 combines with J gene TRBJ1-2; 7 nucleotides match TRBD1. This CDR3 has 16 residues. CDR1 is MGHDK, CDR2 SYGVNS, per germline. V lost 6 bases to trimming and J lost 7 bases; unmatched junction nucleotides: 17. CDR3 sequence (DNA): TGTGCCAGCAGGCCATCGACGACAGGGATTGGGGTTGGCTACACCTTC. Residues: CASRPSTTGIGVGYTF.

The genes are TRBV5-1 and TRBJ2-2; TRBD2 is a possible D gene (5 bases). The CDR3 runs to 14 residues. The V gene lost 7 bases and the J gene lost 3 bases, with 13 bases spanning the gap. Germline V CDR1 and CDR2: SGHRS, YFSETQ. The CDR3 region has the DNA TGCGCCAGCCGGCGAGGGCGGGACACCGGGGAGCTGTTTTTT. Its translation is CASRRGRDTGELFF.

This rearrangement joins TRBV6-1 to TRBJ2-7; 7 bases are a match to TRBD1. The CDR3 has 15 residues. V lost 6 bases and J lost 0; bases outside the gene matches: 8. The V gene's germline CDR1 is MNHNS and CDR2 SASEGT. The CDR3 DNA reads TGTGCCAGCAGGCCAAGGACAGGCGGCTCCTACGAGCAGTACTTC. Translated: CASRPRTGGSYEQYF.

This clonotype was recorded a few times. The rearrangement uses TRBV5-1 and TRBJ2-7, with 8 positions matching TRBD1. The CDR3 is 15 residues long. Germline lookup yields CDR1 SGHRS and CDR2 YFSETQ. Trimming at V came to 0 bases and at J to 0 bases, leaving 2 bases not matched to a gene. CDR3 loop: CASSLGTGPSYEQYF. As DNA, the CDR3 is TGCGCCAGCAGCTTGGGGACAGGGCCCTCCTACGAGCAGTACTTC.

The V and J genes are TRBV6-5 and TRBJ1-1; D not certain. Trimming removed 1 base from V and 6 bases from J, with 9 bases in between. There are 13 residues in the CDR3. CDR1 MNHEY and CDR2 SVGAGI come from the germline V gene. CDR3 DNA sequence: TGTGCCAGCAGTTACTTAGGGTCCCCTGAAGCTTTCTTT. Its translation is CASSYLGSPEAFF.

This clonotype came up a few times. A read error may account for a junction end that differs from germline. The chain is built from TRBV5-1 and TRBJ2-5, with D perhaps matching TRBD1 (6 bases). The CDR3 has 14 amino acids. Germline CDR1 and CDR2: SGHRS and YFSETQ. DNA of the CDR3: TGTGCCAGCAGCTTAGGACAGATACAAGAGACCCAGTACTTC. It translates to CASSLGQIQETQYF.

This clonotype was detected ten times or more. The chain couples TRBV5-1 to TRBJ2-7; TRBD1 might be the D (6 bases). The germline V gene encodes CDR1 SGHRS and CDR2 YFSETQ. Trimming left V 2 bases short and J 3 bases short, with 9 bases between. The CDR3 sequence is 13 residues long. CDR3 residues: CASSLQGLYEQYF. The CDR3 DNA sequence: TGCGCCAGCAGCTTACAGGGCCTCTACGAGCAGTACTTC.

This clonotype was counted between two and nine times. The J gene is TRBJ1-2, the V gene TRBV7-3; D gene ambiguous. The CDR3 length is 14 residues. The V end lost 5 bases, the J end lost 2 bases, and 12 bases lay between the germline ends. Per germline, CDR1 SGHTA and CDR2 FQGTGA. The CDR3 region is CASSIAGNNYGYTF. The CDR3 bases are TGTGCCAGCAGCATAGCCGGGAACAACTATGGCTACACCTTC.

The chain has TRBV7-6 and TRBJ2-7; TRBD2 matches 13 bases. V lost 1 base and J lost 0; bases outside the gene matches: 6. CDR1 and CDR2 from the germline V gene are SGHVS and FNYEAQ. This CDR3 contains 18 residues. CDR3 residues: CASSLVGLAGWSSYEQYF. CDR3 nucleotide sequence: TGTGCCAGCAGCTTAGTGGGACTAGCGGGGTGGAGCTCCTACGAGCAGTACTTC.